This T cell receptor beta chain emerged from a study of long-term antiretroviral therapy in people with HIV. In regard to this clone: Its antigen is undetermined.

The run of the v3.0 immunoSEQ assay was at survey level. The data were produced by immunoSEQ multiplex PCR, yet TCRdb's version contains in-frame clones alone and is incomplete. The table records approximately 21,000 clones, over 75% of them present only once. Every donor had one or more pre-ART and two or more post-ART PBMC samples. Treatment for every participant with HIV took place in the United States. Study-wide results and limits: When set beside controls, HIV repertoires had CDR3 length ranges that were narrower.

In germline, CDR1 is SGHDN, CDR2 FVKESK. The CDR3 consists of 13 residues. The germline V and J ends were trimmed by 2 bases and 0 bases, with 4 bases remaining between them. The sample here was unsorted PBMCs, taken 1.5 years after starting antiretroviral therapy. This chain connects TRBV14 to TRBJ1-1; D unclear. The source of this sequence is a man aged 25-45 years with HIV. CDR3 DNA sequence: TGTGCCAGCAGCCAAACGCTGAACACTGAAGCTTTCTTT. Its translation: CASSQTLNTEAFF.